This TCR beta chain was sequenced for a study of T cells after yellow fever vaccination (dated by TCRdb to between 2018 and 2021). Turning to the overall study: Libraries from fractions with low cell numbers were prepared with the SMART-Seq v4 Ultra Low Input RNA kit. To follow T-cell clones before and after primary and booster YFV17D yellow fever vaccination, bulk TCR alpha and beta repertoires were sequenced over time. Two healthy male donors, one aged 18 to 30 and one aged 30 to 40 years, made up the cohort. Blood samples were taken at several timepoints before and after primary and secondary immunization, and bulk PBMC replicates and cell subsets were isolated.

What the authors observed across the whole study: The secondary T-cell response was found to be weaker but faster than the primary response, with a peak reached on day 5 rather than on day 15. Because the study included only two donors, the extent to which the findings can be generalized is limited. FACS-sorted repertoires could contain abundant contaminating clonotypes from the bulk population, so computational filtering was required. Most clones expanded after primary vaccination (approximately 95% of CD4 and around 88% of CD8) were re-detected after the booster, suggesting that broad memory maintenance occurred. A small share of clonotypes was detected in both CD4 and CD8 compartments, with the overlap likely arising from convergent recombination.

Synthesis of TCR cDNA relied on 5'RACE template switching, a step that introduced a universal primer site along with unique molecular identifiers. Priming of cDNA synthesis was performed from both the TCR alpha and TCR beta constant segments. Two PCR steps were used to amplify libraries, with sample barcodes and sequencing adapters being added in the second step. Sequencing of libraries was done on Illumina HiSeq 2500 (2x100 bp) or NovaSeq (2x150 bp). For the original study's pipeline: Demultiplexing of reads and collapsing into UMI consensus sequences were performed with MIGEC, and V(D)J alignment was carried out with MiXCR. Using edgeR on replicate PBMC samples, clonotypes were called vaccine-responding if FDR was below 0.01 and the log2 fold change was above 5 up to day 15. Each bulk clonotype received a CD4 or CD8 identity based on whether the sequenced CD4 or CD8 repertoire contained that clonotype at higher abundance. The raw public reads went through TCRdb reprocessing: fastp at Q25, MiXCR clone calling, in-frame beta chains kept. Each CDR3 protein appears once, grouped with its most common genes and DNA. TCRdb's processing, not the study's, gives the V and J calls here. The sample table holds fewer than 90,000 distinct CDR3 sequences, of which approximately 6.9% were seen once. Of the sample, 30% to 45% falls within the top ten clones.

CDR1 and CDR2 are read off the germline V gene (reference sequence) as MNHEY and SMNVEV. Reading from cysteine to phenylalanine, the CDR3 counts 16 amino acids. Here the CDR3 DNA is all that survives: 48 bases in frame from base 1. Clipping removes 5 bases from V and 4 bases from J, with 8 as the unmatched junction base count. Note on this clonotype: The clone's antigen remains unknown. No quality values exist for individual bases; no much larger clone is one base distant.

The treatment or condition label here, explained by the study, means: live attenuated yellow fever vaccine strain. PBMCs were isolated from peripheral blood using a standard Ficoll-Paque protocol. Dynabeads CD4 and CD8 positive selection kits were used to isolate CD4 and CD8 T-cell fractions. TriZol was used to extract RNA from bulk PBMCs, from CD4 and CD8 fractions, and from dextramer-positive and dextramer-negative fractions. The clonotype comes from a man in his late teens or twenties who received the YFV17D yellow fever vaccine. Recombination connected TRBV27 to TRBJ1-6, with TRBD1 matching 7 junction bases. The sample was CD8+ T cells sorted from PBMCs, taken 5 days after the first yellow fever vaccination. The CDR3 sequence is CASSDQGVVYNSPLHF. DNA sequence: TGTGCCAGCAGTGACCAGGGGGTTGTTTATAATTCACCCCTCCACTTT.